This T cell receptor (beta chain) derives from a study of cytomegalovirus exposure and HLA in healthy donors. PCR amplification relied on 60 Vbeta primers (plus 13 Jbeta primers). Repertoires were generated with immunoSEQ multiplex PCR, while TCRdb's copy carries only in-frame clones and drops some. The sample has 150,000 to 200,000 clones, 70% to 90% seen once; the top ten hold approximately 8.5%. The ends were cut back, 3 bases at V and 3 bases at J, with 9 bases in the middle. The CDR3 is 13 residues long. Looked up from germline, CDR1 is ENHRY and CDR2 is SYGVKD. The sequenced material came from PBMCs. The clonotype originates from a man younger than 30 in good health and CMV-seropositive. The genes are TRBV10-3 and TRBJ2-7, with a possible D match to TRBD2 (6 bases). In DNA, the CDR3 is TGTGCCATCAGTGAAAGGCGGGGCTACGAGCAGTACTTC. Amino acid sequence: CAISERRGYEQYF.